These 3 T cell receptor beta chains came from one sample sequenced in a study of OX40 agonist ivuxolimab in advanced cancers. The method behind the library was the immunoSEQ multiplex PCR assay. The immuneACCESS repertoire file appears here via TCRdb, limited to in-frame rearrangements. These files lack a portion of the clones; in checked studies, under half of the deficit traces to unresolved V genes, and the cause of the others is not known. Here the sample has about 72,000 clones; around 85% occur a single time. The ten largest clones capture 5% of the sample. The material sequenced was CD4+ or CD8+ T cells sorted from blood, taken in a trial of the OX40 agonist ivuxolimab. These receptors all come from an adult with an advanced solid tumor such as melanoma, head and neck, liver or kidney cancer.

The chain joins TRBV6-6 to TRBJ2-3; D is unresolved. Trimming removed 6 bases at V and 2 bases at J, with 12 bases between. Germline CDR1 MNHNY, CDR2 SVGAGI (reference sequence). The CDR3 totals 14 residues. The CDR3 nucleotides read TGTGCCAGCAGGGGCTACCCCTACACAGATACGCAGTATTTT. Protein sequence: CASRGYPYTDTQYF.

This clone was seen a single time. This chain joins TRBV2 and TRBJ1-1; 11 positions agree with TRBD1. The CDR3 extends over 13 amino acids. Trimming removed 7 bases from V and 12 bases from J; junction bases left unmatched: 10. Germline V gene lookup returns CDR1 SNHLY and CDR2 FYNNEI. CDR3 loop: CASTFRGQGGSFF. In DNA form, the CDR3 reads TGTGCCAGCACTTTCCGGGGACAGGGGGGTTCTTTCTTT.

The chain has TRBV2 and TRBJ1-1; maybe TRBD1 (5 bases). This CDR3 has 13 residues. Looked up from germline, CDR1 is SNHLY and CDR2 is FYNNEI. V shed 7 bases and J shed 0 bases, with 9 bases lying between them. The CDR3 sequence is CASNRNLNTEAFF. The CDR3 DNA reads as TGTGCCAGCAACAGGAATTTGAACACTGAAGCTTTCTTT.